This T cell receptor beta chain was identified during a study of cytomegalovirus exposure and HLA in healthy donors. Study overall: It was reported in a later analysis that the same platform had been used for the 100 to 150 validation repertoires as for the roughly 650 first-cohort repertoires.

The germline V gene has CDR1 WNHNN and CDR2 SYGVQD (reference sequence). V shed 4 bases, J shed 15 bases, and the junction held 9 bases outside the gene matches. The CDR3 length is 13 residues. To note about this clone: The antigen remains undetermined.

Produced via immunoSEQ multiplex PCR; TCRdb's table is partial and in-frame only. Among some 240,000 clones listed, around 90% were seen once. General study findings and limits: According to the study, 160 or so TCR beta chains were cytomegalovirus-associated.

The rearrangement joins TRBV10-1 to TRBJ2-1; 10 positions match TRBD2. The sample comprised PBMCs. This TCR was sampled from a woman under 30 in good health and CMV-seropositive. The CDR3 DNA follows: TGCGCCAGCAGTGTGTTAGCGGGAGGTCCTAGGTTCTTC. As protein: CASSVLAGGPRFF.